This T cell receptor (beta chain) emerged from a study of cytomegalovirus exposure and HLA in healthy donors. Study outcomes and limitations: The study found most TCR sequences rare, yet found some public TCRs in many donors. First-cohort TCR clusters were later found to tend to co-occur in the roughly 120 validation repertoires. Altogether, 160 or so TCR beta chains were recorded as cytomegalovirus-associated.

Only in-frame clones appear in the TCRdb table, and some are missing; sequencing was by immunoSEQ multiplex PCR. The sample lists a few hundred thousand clones; over 75% were seen once. About this clone: Its antigen is undetermined.

The validation cohort, a group of more than 100 subjects, included the donors and was separate from the approximately 700-subject first cohort. The TCR was taken from a man younger than 30 in good health and CMV-seropositive. Material: PBMCs.

The CDR3 sequence is CASSQDSEPRNTGELFF. The CDR3 region has the DNA TGCGCCAGCAGCCAAGATTCGGAGCCTAGGAACACCGGGGAGCTGTTTTTT. The V call is TRBV4-1, the J call TRBJ2-2, with no clear D. The length of the CDR3 is 17 residues. Germline-derived CDR1 and CDR2 are MGHRA and YSYEKL. V was pared by 0 bases and J by 1 base, with 12 bases between.